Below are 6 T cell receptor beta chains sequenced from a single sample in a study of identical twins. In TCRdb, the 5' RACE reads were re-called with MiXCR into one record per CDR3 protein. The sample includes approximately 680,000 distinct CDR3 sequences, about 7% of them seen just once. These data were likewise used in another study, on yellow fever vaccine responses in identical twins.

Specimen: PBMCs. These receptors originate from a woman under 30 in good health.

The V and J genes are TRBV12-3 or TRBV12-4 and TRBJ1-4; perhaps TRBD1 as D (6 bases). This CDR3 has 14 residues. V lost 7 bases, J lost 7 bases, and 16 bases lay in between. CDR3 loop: CASTRAGASEKLFF. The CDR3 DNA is TGTGCCAGCACCCGTGCGGGGGCGAGTGAAAAACTGTTTTTT.

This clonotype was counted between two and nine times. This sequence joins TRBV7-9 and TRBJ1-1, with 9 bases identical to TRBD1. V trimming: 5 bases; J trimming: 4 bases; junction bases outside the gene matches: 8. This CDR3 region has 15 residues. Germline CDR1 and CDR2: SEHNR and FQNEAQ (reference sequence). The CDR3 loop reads CASSPQGARGTEAFF. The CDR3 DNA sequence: TGTGCCAGCAGCCCACAGGGGGCAAGAGGCACTGAAGCTTTCTTT.

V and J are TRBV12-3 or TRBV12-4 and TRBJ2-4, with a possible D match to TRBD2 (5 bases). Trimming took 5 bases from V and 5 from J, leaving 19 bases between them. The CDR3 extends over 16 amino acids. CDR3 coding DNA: TGTGCCAGCAGTGCATGGGTTCGGGGTTTAGAAAACATTCAGTACTTC. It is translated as CASSAWVRGLENIQYF.

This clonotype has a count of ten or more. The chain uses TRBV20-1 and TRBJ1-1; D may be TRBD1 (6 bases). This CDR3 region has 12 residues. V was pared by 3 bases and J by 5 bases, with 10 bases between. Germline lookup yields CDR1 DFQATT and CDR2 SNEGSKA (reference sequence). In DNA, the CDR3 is TGCAGTGCTAGTCAGGGGCGGACTGAAGCTTTCTTT. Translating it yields CSASQGRTEAFF.

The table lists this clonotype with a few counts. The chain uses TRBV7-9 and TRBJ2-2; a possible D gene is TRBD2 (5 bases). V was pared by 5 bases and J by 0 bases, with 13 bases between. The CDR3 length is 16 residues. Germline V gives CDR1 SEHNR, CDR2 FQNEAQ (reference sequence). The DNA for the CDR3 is TGTGCCAGCAGCATCAGGAGGCAGGCGAACACCGGGGAGCTGTTTTTT. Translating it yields CASSIRRQANTGELFF.

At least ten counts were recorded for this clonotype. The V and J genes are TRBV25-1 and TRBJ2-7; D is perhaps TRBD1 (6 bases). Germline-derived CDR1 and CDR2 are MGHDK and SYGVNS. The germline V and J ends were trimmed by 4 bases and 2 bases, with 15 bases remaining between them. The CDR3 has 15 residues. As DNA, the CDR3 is TGTGCCAGCAGTGCAAGACAGGTGGCCGCCTACGAGCAGTACTTC. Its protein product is CASSARQVAAYEQYF.